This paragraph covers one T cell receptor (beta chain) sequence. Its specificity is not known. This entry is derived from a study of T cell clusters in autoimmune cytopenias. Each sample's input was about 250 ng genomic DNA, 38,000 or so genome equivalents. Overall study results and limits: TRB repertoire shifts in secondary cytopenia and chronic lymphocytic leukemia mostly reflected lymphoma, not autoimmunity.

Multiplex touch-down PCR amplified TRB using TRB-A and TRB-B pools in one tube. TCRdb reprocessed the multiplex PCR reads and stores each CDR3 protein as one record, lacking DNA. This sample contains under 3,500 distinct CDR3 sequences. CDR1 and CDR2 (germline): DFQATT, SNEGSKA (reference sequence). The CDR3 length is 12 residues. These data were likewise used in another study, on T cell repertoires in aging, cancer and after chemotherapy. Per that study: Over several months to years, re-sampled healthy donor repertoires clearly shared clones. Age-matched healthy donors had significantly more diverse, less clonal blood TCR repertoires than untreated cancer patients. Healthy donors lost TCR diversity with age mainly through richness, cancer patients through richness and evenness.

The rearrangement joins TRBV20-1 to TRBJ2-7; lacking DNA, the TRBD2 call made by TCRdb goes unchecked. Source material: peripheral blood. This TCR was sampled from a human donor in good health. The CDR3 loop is CSASIAGLYQYF.